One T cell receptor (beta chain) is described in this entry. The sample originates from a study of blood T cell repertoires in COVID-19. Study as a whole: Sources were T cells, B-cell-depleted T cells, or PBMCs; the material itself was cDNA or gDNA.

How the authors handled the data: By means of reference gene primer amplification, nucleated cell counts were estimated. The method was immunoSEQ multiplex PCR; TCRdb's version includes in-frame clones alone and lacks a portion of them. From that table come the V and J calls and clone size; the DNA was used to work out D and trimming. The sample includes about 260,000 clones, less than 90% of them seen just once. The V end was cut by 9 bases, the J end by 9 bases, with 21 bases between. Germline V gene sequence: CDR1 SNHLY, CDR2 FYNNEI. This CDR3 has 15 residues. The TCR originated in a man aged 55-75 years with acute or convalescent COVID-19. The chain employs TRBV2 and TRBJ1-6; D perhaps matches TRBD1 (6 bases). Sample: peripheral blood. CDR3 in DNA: TGTGCCAGAGAAAAACAACAGGGTCGGGGTTCACCCCTCCACTTT. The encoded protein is CAREKQQGRGSPLHF.